The next 24 T cell receptor beta chains were all read from a single sample in a study of blood T cell repertoires in COVID-19 (TCRdb year 2020). Library prep was done by the immunoSEQ multiplex PCR assay. The source is immuneACCESS, and TCRdb retained only in-frame sequences with V and J called. Part of the clones is not carried over; for the studies checked, unresolved V genes explain less than half of this, and the remainder is unexplained. The sample records some 290,000 clones, roughly 91% of which are singletons. About 2.3% of the sample is taken by the ten largest. The sample taken for sequencing was PBMCs or T cells enriched from blood (not recorded which). Receptors were obtained from a woman in her thirties or forties with acute COVID-19.

V usage is TRBV6-5 and J usage is TRBJ2-7; D is perhaps TRBD2 (6 bases). CDR1 and CDR2 (germline): MNHEY, SVGAGI. There are 15 residues in the CDR3. V was trimmed by 6 bases and J by 2 bases, leaving 17 bases between them. CDR3 protein: CASSPGTRGAYEQYF. The CDR3 DNA is TGTGCCAGCAGCCCCGGGACTCGGGGAGCCTACGAGCAGTACTTC.

This rearrangement joins TRBV7-9 to TRBJ2-3; 7 bases fit TRBD2. The germline V gene encodes CDR1 SEHNR and CDR2 FQNEAQ (reference sequence). V trimming: 1 base; J trimming: 3 bases; junction bases outside the gene matches: 4. The CDR3 contains 15 residues. The CDR3 region has the DNA TGTGCCAGCAGCTTAGGCGGGGGAAAAACAGATACGCAGTATTTT. It is translated as CASSLGGGKTDTQYF.

This clone was seen only once. The chain combines TRBV5-1 with TRBJ1-1; D remains ambiguous. CDR3 length equals 13 residues. The V gene lost 0 bases and the J gene lost 7 bases, with 10 bases spanning the gap. Germline V CDR1 and CDR2: SGHRS, YFSETQ. The CDR3 DNA is TGCGCCAGCAGCTTGGGGGAGGTGAATGAAGCTTTCTTT. Protein product: CASSLGEVNEAFF.

The rearrangement links TRBV28 to TRBJ1-5; TRBD1 aligns across 9 bases. After removal of 5 bases from V and 4 bases from J, the junction contained 9 bases not matched to a gene. Germline V CDR1 and CDR2: MDHEN, SYDVKM. There are 16 residues in the CDR3. CDR3 amino acids: CASSTPDRGGNQPQHF. The CDR3 DNA reads TGTGCCAGCAGTACCCCGGACAGGGGTGGGAATCAGCCCCAGCATTTT.

The rearrangement joins TRBV19 to TRBJ2-7; the D gene is possibly TRBD2 (5 bases). Between the trimmed V and J ends, which lost 1 base and 6 bases, there was a span of 10 bases. The CDR3 contains 13 residues. Germline V lookup: CDR1 LNHDA, CDR2 SQIVND (reference sequence). This chain's CDR3 is CASSIVPGSEQYF. The CDR3 DNA reads TGTGCCAGTAGTATAGTGCCGGGATCCGAGCAGTACTTC. The entire variable domain, with the rest obtained from reference TRBV19 and TRBJ2-7, is as follows: DGGITQSPKYLFRKEGQNVTLSCEQNLNHDAMYWYRQDPGQGLRLIYYSQIVNDFQKGDIAEGYSVSREKKESFPLTVTSAQKNPTAFYLCASSIVPGSEQYFGPGTRLTVT.

This clone was detected a few times. V is TRBV2 and J is TRBJ1-2; 7 nucleotides line up with TRBD1. CDR1 is SNHLY and CDR2 is FYNNEI in the germline V gene. The CDR3 runs to 13 residues. With V trimmed by 6 bases and J by 6 bases, 7 bases remained unmatched. CDR3 sequence (DNA): TGTGCCAGCAGCCTACAGGGGCCCGATGGCTACACCTTC. It encodes CASSLQGPDGYTF.

The chain recombines TRBV23-1 with TRBJ2-7; 10 bases align to TRBD1. TRBV23-1 has ORF status, its function being uncertain. J was trimmed by 5 bases and V by 4 bases; bases with no gene match: 5. The CDR3 has 14 residues. The CDR3 DNA is TGCGCCAGCAGTCTACGCGGACAGGGGGACGAGCAGTACTTC. It encodes CASSLRGQGDEQYF.

The chain has TRBV2 and TRBJ1-2, with a possible D match to TRBD1 (5 bases). CDR1 and CDR2 from the germline V gene are SNHLY and FYNNEI. The CDR3 sequence is 13 residues long. V was shortened by 6 bases and J by 4 bases, with 12 bases between the two germline ends. The CDR3 spells CASSQVRGYGYTF. Here the CDR3 DNA reads TGTGCCAGCAGCCAAGTAAGGGGCTATGGCTACACCTTC.

This chain links TRBV19 with TRBJ1-5; D not certain. The CDR3 runs to 14 residues. The V gene lost 4 bases and the J gene lost 8 bases, with 15 bases spanning the gap. Germline V gene sequence: CDR1 LNHDA, CDR2 SQIVND (reference sequence). This CDR3 is CASSTLRAREPQHF. The CDR3 DNA sequence: TGTGCCAGTAGTACACTTAGGGCGAGGGAGCCCCAGCATTTT.

Regarding this clone: Other DNA sequences of this sample code for an identical CDR3. The rearrangement joins TRBV7-9 to TRBJ2-7, with D possibly matching TRBD2 (6 bases). Per the germline V gene, CDR1 is SEHNR and CDR2 is FQNEAQ (reference sequence). This CDR3 has 14 amino acids. V lost 1 base and J 0 bases, leaving 7 bases between the germline ends. The CDR3 coding sequence is TGTGCCAGCAGCTTAGGGAGGGACTCCTACGAGCAGTACTTC. This sequence encodes CASSLGRDSYEQYF.

V gene TRBV30 combines with J gene TRBJ2-1; 13 bases map to TRBD2. Germline V gene lookup returns CDR1 GTSNPN and CDR2 SVGIG (reference sequence). V lost 5 bases and J lost 4; bases outside the gene matches: 11. The CDR3 extends over 17 amino acids. The CDR3 sequence is CAWEPTSGRAHYNEQFF. The CDR3 region has the DNA TGTGCCTGGGAACCCACTAGCGGGAGGGCCCATTACAATGAGCAGTTCTTC.

The chain carries TRBV28 and TRBJ1-5; tentative D call: TRBD1 (5 bases). CDR3 length: 12 amino acids. V was shortened by 10 bases and J by 5 bases, with 12 bases between the two germline ends. Germline values: CDR1 MDHEN, CDR2 SYDVKM. The CDR3 sequence: CATRVGHQPQHF. For the CDR3, the DNA is TGTGCCACCCGGGTGGGGCATCAGCCCCAGCATTTT.

The chain has TRBV6-6 and TRBJ2-2; TRBD1 matches at 8 bases. The junction had 11 bases not matched to a gene; V was cut back by 5 bases and J by 6 bases. The V gene's germline CDR1 is MNHNY and CDR2 SVGAGI (reference sequence). This CDR3 has 16 residues. Written as DNA, the CDR3 is TGTGCCAGCAGTCCTGGACAGGGCTCTAGTTCCGGGGAGCTGTTTTTT. Translating gives CASSPGQGSSSGELFF.

The rearrangement joins TRBV6-5 to TRBJ1-1; D not certain. This CDR3 has 14 amino acids. Per germline, CDR1 MNHEY and CDR2 SVGAGI. With 7 bases removed from V and 1 base from J, the gap between germline ends came to 13 bases. CDR3: CASTYSAGNTEAFF. The DNA of the CDR3 is TGTGCCAGCACCTACTCGGCAGGGAACACTGAAGCTTTCTTT.

The chain combines TRBV5-5 with TRBJ1-1, with TRBD1 as a possible D gene (5 bases). Germline values: CDR1 SGHKS, CDR2 YYEKEE (reference sequence). The germline V and J ends were trimmed by 2 bases and 3 bases, with 11 bases remaining between them. The CDR3 covers 14 residues. Here the CDR3 reads CASSLRRGYTEAFF. The CDR3 DNA reads TGTGCCAGCAGCTTAAGAAGGGGATACACTGAAGCTTTCTTT.

The genes are TRBV6-5 and TRBJ2-2; 7 bases map to TRBD2. The V gene end was trimmed by 8 bases and the J gene end by 4 bases; junction bases not matched to a gene: 10. Germline V gene data show CDR1 as MNHEY and CDR2 as SVGAGI. CDR3 size: 15 residues. CDR3 nucleotide sequence: TGTGCCAGCGCCGAGTGGGCTAGCGGCACCGGGGAGCTGTTTTTT. Encoded protein: CASAEWASGTGELFF.

J is TRBJ2-2 and V is TRBV10-3; D ambiguous. Trimming pared 6 bases from V and 6 bases from J, leaving 8 bases between. Germline CDR1 is ENHRY and CDR2 is SYGVKD. The CDR3 length is 12 residues. CDR3 bases: TGTGCCATCAGCGTGGCAGCCGGGGAGCTGTTTTTT. It codes for CAISVAAGELFF.

CDR3 in DNA: TGTGCCAGCAGCCCCGGACAGGGGAGAACAGATACGCAGTATTTT. This gives the protein CASSPGQGRTDTQYF. V and J are TRBV5-5 and TRBJ2-3, with TRBD1 matching 9 bases. The CDR3 runs to 15 residues. The germline V gene has CDR1 SGHKS and CDR2 YYEKEE (reference sequence). V was pared by 4 bases and J by 3 bases, with 6 bases of the junction left unmatched.

This rearrangement joins TRBV5-6 to TRBJ1-2; 8 bases align to TRBD1. V lost 4 bases, J lost 12 bases, and 8 bases stayed unmatched. The CDR3 runs 12 residues. Germline values: CDR1 SGHDT, CDR2 YYEEEE. This chain's CDR3 is CASSTADRGNTF. The CDR3 DNA follows: TGTGCCAGCAGCACGGCCGACAGGGGAAACACCTTC.

The chain employs TRBV10-3 and TRBJ1-2; 8 nucleotides agree with TRBD1. Germline CDR1 and CDR2: ENHRY and SYGVKD. The J segment lost 8 bases and the V segment lost 10 bases, leaving 6 bases of the junction unmatched. This CDR3 spans 11 amino acids. CDR3 nucleotide sequence: TGTGCCACCGGGACAGGAGAAGGCTACACCTTC. Amino acids: CATGTGEGYTF.

V gene TRBV28 combines with J gene TRBJ2-7, with 9 bases matching TRBD1. V was pared by 3 bases and J by 7 bases, with 4 bases of the junction left unmatched. The CDR3 has 13 residues. Germline loops: CDR1 MDHEN, CDR2 SYDVKM. The CDR3 is CASSLRGQGEQYF. The CDR3 nucleotides read TGTGCCAGCAGTTTGCGGGGACAGGGAGAGCAGTACTTC.

The chain links TRBV2 to TRBJ1-5; 9 bases match TRBD1. CDR1 and CDR2 from the germline V gene are SNHLY and FYNNEI. The CDR3 totals 14 residues. The ends lost 6 bases at V and 7 bases at J; junction bases unmatched: 7. The DNA of the CDR3 is TGTGCCAGCAGAAATACAGGGGGCCGACAGCCCCAGCATTTT. It translates to CASRNTGGRQPQHF.

This chain links TRBV5-5 with TRBJ1-2; D uncertain. Trimming cost V 4 bases and J 8 bases, with 15 bases left between them. Germline-derived CDR1 and CDR2 are SGHKS and YYEKEE (reference sequence). This CDR3 comprises 13 residues. DNA for the CDR3: TGTGCCAGCAGCGTGGACCTGTCTAGGGGCTACACCTTC. Its protein is CASSVDLSRGYTF.

CDR3 bases: TGTGCCAGCAGCTCTGGACAGGGGAGACCAGGTGGCTACACCTTC. Its translation: CASSSGQGRPGGYTF. The chain is built from TRBV11-2 and TRBJ1-2, with 9 positions matching TRBD1. Germline V CDR1 and CDR2: SGHAT, FQNNGV. The CDR3 covers 15 residues. V lost 4 bases to trimming and J lost 7 bases; unmatched junction nucleotides: 10.